The 28 T cell receptor beta chains presented below share a single source sample, sequenced in a study of blood T cell repertoires in COVID-19. TCRdb keeps only in-frame clones here, not all; method: immunoSEQ multiplex PCR. The table shows fewer than 350,000 clones, with around 87% occurring only once. The sequenced sample was PBMCs or T cells enriched from blood (not recorded which). The source of these receptors is a young woman with acute COVID-19.

The chain links TRBV29-1 to TRBJ1-1, with 8 bases fitting TRBD1. CDR3 length: 22 amino acids. Germline CDR1 and CDR2: SQVTM and ANQGSEA. The V gene end was trimmed by 2 bases and the J gene end by 0 bases; junction bases not matched to a gene: 26. Here the CDR3 DNA reads TGCAGCGTTGAATATCTCCTACAGGGGGGCGCGAGATTGGACATGCTGAACACTGAAGCTTTCTTT. Translating gives CSVEYLLQGGARLDMLNTEAFF.

This clone has more than one count but fewer than ten. This rearrangement joins TRBV2 to TRBJ2-6, with D perhaps matching TRBD1 (6 bases). The CDR3 runs 14 residues. V lost 6 bases and J 3 bases, leaving 9 bases between the germline ends. Germline-derived CDR1 and CDR2 are SNHLY and FYNNEI. The CDR3 reads CASREQGGANVLTF. The CDR3 DNA follows: TGTGCCAGCAGAGAACAGGGTGGGGCCAACGTCCTGACTTTC.

The genes are TRBV7-6 and TRBJ2-7; a weak D match, TRBD2 (6 bases). V shed 1 base and J shed 3 bases, with 13 bases lying between them. The CDR3 totals 15 residues. CDR1 SGHVS and CDR2 FNYEAQ come from the germline V gene. Here the CDR3 DNA reads TGTGCCAGCAGCTTAGGTTCACTAGCCTACTACGAGCAGTACTTC. Residues: CASSLGSLAYYEQYF.

This chain uses TRBV4-1 with TRBJ2-1; 8 nucleotides match TRBD2. Germline V CDR1 and CDR2: MGHRA, YSYEKL. Trimming took 0 bases from V and 5 from J; bases not matched to a gene: 0. The CDR3 is made up of 14 amino acids. CDR3 sequence: CASSQDGGDNEQFF. In nucleotides, the CDR3 is TGCGCCAGCAGCCAAGACGGGGGGGACAATGAGCAGTTCTTC.

The chain joins TRBV11-2 to TRBJ2-1; TRBD2 matches at 8 bases. The J segment lost 3 bases and the V segment lost 5 bases, leaving 9 bases of the junction unmatched. The CDR3 is 16 amino acids. Germline assignment: CDR1 SGHAT and CDR2 FQNNGV. CDR3: CASSNTGTSVYNEQFF. The DNA for the CDR3 is TGTGCCAGCAGCAACACCGGGACTAGTGTCTACAATGAGCAGTTCTTC.

This clone was recorded once. J is TRBJ2-4 and V is TRBV3-1 (or the pseudogene TRBV3-2); 8 bases are shared with TRBD1. The length of the CDR3 is 14 residues. Losses at the gene ends were 4 bases for V and 6 bases for J; bases not matched to a gene: 5. The V gene's germline CDR1 is LGHDT and CDR2 YNNKEL (reference sequence). CDR3 loop: CASSLPGQANIQYF. The CDR3 region has the DNA TGTGCCAGCAGCCTGCCGGGACAGGCAAACATTCAGTACTTC.

This clone was recorded only once. V is TRBV5-4 and J is TRBJ2-3; 7 bases match TRBD2. CDR3 size: 15 residues. Trimming cost V 2 bases and J 3 bases; bases outside gene matches: 6. Germline CDR1 reads SGHNT; CDR2 reads YYREEE (reference sequence). CDR3 coding DNA: TGTGCCAGCAGCTTACCCGGGGGGAGAACAGATACGCAGTATTTT. This codes for CASSLPGGRTDTQYF.

DNA of the CDR3: TGTGCCAGCAGCTTAGCGCGCCTAGCGGGGCCCCTAAGCTCCTACAATGAGCAGTTCTTC. Translated, it gives CASSLARLAGPLSSYNEQFF. The chain joins TRBV7-8 to TRBJ2-1, with TRBD2 matching over 9 bases. Germline CDR1 and CDR2: SGHVS and FQNEAQ. The junction had 12 bases not matched to a gene; V was cut back by 0 bases and J by 0 bases. The CDR3 loop spans 20 amino acids. The full variable domain, rest sourced from reference TRBV7-8 and TRBJ2-1, is GAGVSQSPRYKVAKRGQDVALRCDPISGHVSLFWYQQALGQGPEFLTYFQNEAQLDKSGLPSDRFFAERPEGSVSTLKIQRTQQEDSAVYLCASSLARLAGPLSSYNEQFFGPGTRLTVL.

This chain links TRBV12-3 or TRBV12-4 with TRBJ2-1; D perhaps matches TRBD2 (6 bases). The CDR3 has 13 amino acids. The V end lost 6 bases, the J end lost 5 bases, and 11 bases lay between the germline ends. The CDR3 region has the DNA TGTGCCAGCAGCTCAGAGCGGGACAATGAGCAGTTCTTC. Translated: CASSSERDNEQFF.

This sequence joins TRBV10-3 and TRBJ2-3; 9 bases are shared with TRBD2. V shed 5 bases, J shed 3 bases, and the junction held 9 bases outside the gene matches. The CDR3 contains 16 residues. CDR1 ENHRY and CDR2 SYGVKD come from the germline V gene. As DNA, the CDR3 is TGTGCCATCAGTTCTAGCGGGGAGACAGGGACAGATACGCAGTATTTT. As protein: CAISSSGETGTDTQYF.

CDR3 bases: TGCGCCACCAACAGGAAGTACCAAGAGACCCAGTACTTC. It specifies CATNRKYQETQYF. The chain combines TRBV4-1 with TRBJ2-5; D may be TRBD1 (5 bases). Trimming pared 10 bases from V and 0 bases from J, leaving 12 bases between. From germline, CDR1 is MGHRA and CDR2 YSYEKL. This CDR3 region has 13 residues.

This sequence joins TRBV9 and TRBJ2-7, with D perhaps matching TRBD1 (5 bases). V lost 0 bases, J lost 1 base, and 11 bases lay in between. Germline V CDR1 and CDR2: SGDLS, YYNGEE. CDR3 length: 15 residues. CDR3 in amino acids: CASSVGGGDSYEQYF. The CDR3 DNA reads as TGTGCCAGCAGCGTAGGGGGCGGCGATTCCTACGAGCAGTACTTC. Complete variable domain (other parts from reference TRBV9 and TRBJ2-7): DSGVTQTPKHLITATGQRVTLRCSPRSGDLSVYWYQQSLDQGLQFLIQYYNGEERAKGNILERFSAQQFPDLHSELNLSSLELGDSALYFCASSVGGGDSYEQYFGPGTRLTVT.

This clone was detected a few times. The gene calls are TRBV7-6 and TRBJ2-2; 11 bases fit TRBD2. Germline values: CDR1 SGHVS, CDR2 FNYEAQ. The CDR3 runs 17 residues. J gave up 1 base and V 6 bases, and 7 bases lay outside the gene matches. Written as DNA, the CDR3 is TGTGCCAGCAGAAAATTAGCGGGAGGGTGGAACACCGGGGAGCTGTTTTTT. It translates to CASRKLAGGWNTGELFF.

J is TRBJ2-3 and V is TRBV7-2; 15 nucleotides align to TRBD2. Germline V CDR1 and CDR2: SGHTA, FQGNSA. V shed 1 base and J 6 bases; nucleotides not matched to a gene: 5. The CDR3 consists of 17 residues. The CDR3 here is CASSLGGTSGRMDTQYF. The CDR3 DNA is TGTGCCAGCAGCTTAGGGGGGACTAGCGGGAGGATGGATACGCAGTATTTT.

J is TRBJ2-2 and V is TRBV28, with TRBD2 matching 12 bases. The germline gives CDR1 MDHEN, CDR2 SYDVKM. The CDR3 sequence is 16 residues long. Trimming took 5 bases from V and 5 from J; bases not matched to a gene: 6. CDR3 region: CASSTRLAGVTGELFF. The CDR3 DNA reads TGTGCCAGCAGTACGCGACTAGCGGGAGTAACCGGGGAGCTGTTTTTT.

This chain links TRBV30 with TRBJ1-5; TRBD1 is a possible D gene (6 bases). CDR3 length equals 14 residues. Germline loops: CDR1 GTSNPN, CDR2 SVGIG (reference sequence). Trimming took off 2 bases at V and 4 bases at J, with 12 bases between the two ends. The CDR3 DNA sequence: TGTGCCTGGAGTAGGGGGGGAGGGAATCAGCCCCAGCATTTT. It yields the protein CAWSRGGGNQPQHF. The entire variable domain, with the rest obtained from reference TRBV30 and TRBJ1-5, is as follows: SQTIHQWPATLVQPVGSPLSLECTVEGTSNPNLYWYRQAAGRGLQLLFYSVGIGQISSEVPQNLSASRPQDRQFILSSKKLLLSDSGFYLCAWSRGGGNQPQHFGDGTRLSIL.

The chain has TRBV28 and TRBJ2-1, with D possibly matching TRBD1 (6 bases). The CDR3 runs 16 residues. V lost 7 bases and J lost 0, with 16 bases in between. Germline V gene lookup returns CDR1 MDHEN and CDR2 SYDVKM. The CDR3 nucleotides are TGTGCCAGCAAGTTTGGTAGGGGGTTCTCCTACAATGAGCAGTTCTTC. This codes for CASKFGRGFSYNEQFF.

The chain links TRBV28 to TRBJ2-1; TRBD1 aligns across 10 bases. Trimming at V came to 5 bases and at J to 8 bases, leaving 12 bases not matched to a gene. The germline CDR1 and CDR2 sequences are MDHEN and SYDVKM. This CDR3 spans 16 amino acids. DNA for the CDR3: TGTGCCAGCAGTACGCGGACAGGGGGACTGGGGTATGAGCAGTTCTTC. This codes for CASSTRTGGLGYEQFF.

V gene TRBV28 combines with J gene TRBJ2-7; 8 positions agree with TRBD1. The CDR3 spans 14 residues. With 8 bases clipped from V and 4 bases from J, the junction kept 10 bases outside the gene matches. From germline, CDR1 is MDHEN and CDR2 SYDVKM. The CDR3 reads CASHEQGDNYEQYF. CDR3 in DNA: TGTGCCAGCCACGAACAGGGGGATAATTACGAGCAGTACTTC.

The chain joins TRBV10-2 to TRBJ2-7; TRBD2 aligns across 10 bases. There are 15 residues in the CDR3. With V trimmed by 6 bases and J by 0 bases, 5 bases remained unmatched. CDR1 WSHSY and CDR2 SAAADI come from the germline V gene. The CDR3, as DNA: TGCGCCAGCAGCCGAGGACTAGCGGCCTCCTACGAGCAGTACTTC. Translating it yields CASSRGLAASYEQYF.

The rearrangement joins TRBV5-1 to TRBJ2-7; 9 bases agree with TRBD2. This CDR3 has 14 amino acids. Germline CDR1 and CDR2: SGHRS and YFSETQ. V was pared by 3 bases and J by 2 bases, with 3 bases of the junction left unmatched. The CDR3 loop reads CASSSSSGTYEQYF. The CDR3 nucleotides are TGCGCCAGCAGCTCCTCTAGCGGGACCTACGAGCAGTACTTC.

The chain uses TRBV5-1 and TRBJ2-2, with D unresolved. Trimming stripped 4 bases from V and 6 bases from J, with 7 bases between. This CDR3 spans 12 amino acids. The germline CDR1 and CDR2 sequences are SGHRS and YFSETQ. The CDR3 region is CASSPVAGELFF. As DNA, the CDR3 is TGCGCCAGCAGCCCAGTGGCCGGGGAGCTGTTTTTT.

V gene TRBV7-9 combines with J gene TRBJ1-2, with TRBD1 as a possible D gene (6 bases). Germline values: CDR1 SEHNR, CDR2 FQNEAQ (reference sequence). Trimming took off 6 bases at V and 3 bases at J, with 17 bases between the two ends. CDR3 size: 15 residues. CDR3 protein: CASRQQGTRDYGYTF. DNA of the CDR3: TGTGCCAGCAGGCAACAGGGAACTCGGGACTATGGCTACACCTTC.

The DNA of the CDR3 is TGTGCCAGCAGCAACCAGGGGGGACGTGGCTACACCTTC. Its translation is CASSNQGGRGYTF. The rearrangement joins TRBV6-5 to TRBJ1-2; 7 nucleotides line up with TRBD1. This CDR3 is 13 amino acids long. V trimming: 6 bases; J trimming: 7 bases; junction bases outside the gene matches: 8. The germline V gene has CDR1 MNHEY and CDR2 SVGAGI.

J is TRBJ2-2 and V is TRBV5-1, with D tentatively TRBD2 (6 bases). The CDR3 is made up of 14 amino acids. Germline V lookup: CDR1 SGHRS, CDR2 YFSETQ. The V gene lost 0 bases and the J gene lost 6 bases, with 9 bases spanning the gap. The CDR3 nucleotides read TGCGCCAGCAGCTTGGCGGTAGCGGCCGGGGAGCTGTTTTTT. This encodes CASSLAVAAGELFF.

The chain joins TRBV30 to TRBJ2-7; perhaps TRBD2 as D (5 bases). Germline values: CDR1 GTSNPN, CDR2 SVGIG (reference sequence). This CDR3 is built from 14 residues. V shed 0 bases and J shed 0 bases, with 9 bases lying between them. The CDR3 loop is CAWSVVGSSYEQYF. CDR3 bases: TGTGCCTGGAGTGTAGTTGGGAGCTCCTACGAGCAGTACTTC.

This chain links TRBV10-2 with TRBJ1-2; 8 bases align to TRBD1. Trimming at V came to 2 bases and at J to 8 bases, leaving 10 bases not matched to a gene. The germline V gene encodes CDR1 WSHSY and CDR2 SAAADI. This CDR3 is built from 15 residues. DNA for the CDR3: TGCGCCAGCAGTGAGCCACAGACAGGGGCGGGAGGCTACACCTTC. It yields the protein CASSEPQTGAGGYTF.

The rearrangement joins TRBV30 to TRBJ2-2; 11 bases map to TRBD1. Per germline, CDR1 GTSNPN and CDR2 SVGIG (reference sequence). V shed 8 bases and J 0 bases; nucleotides not matched to a gene: 8. The CDR3 has 16 amino acids. CDR3: CARRDRGTSNTGELFF. For the CDR3, the DNA is TGTGCCCGAAGGGACAGGGGGACCTCGAACACCGGGGAGCTGTTTTTT.